The 9 T cell receptor beta chains below come from one sample, sequenced in a study of blood T cell repertoires in COVID-19. Here immunoSEQ multiplex PCR was the method, and the copy in TCRdb shows in-frame clones only, minus some. This sample yields 60,000 to 85,000 clones, of which 86% are seen a single time; 4.4% belongs to the top ten. Sequencing input: peripheral blood. The source is a man aged 45-65 years with active COVID-19.

The chain uses TRBV2 and TRBJ2-5; a possible D gene is TRBD2 (6 bases). The ends were cut back, 0 bases at V and 1 base at J, with 12 bases in the middle. The CDR3 consists of 16 residues. Germline CDR1 and CDR2: SNHLY and FYNNEI. This CDR3 reads CASSEAATAGQETQYF. Written as DNA, the CDR3 is TGTGCCAGCAGTGAAGCGGCGACAGCGGGCCAAGAGACCCAGTACTTC.

This clone was observed a single time. The chain recombines TRBV5-5 with TRBJ2-3; 12 nucleotides line up with TRBD2. The CDR3 is 17 amino acids. Germline CDR1 SGHKS, CDR2 YYEKEE (reference sequence). V trimming: 0 bases; J trimming: 4 bases; junction bases outside the gene matches: 6. The CDR3 here is CASSLAATSGRPDTQYF. CDR3 nucleotides: TGTGCCAGCAGCTTGGCCGCGACTAGCGGGAGACCAGATACGCAGTATTTT.

This clone was seen a handful of times. This chain joins TRBV20-1 and TRBJ1-6; no clear D gene. CDR1 is DFQATT and CDR2 is SNEGSKA in the germline V gene (reference sequence). V lost 3 bases and J 0 bases, leaving 12 bases between the germline ends. The CDR3 covers 16 residues. The CDR3 region has the DNA TGCAGTGCTAGTGGCGGATTAGGCTCCTATAATTCACCCCTCCACTTT. Its translation is CSASGGLGSYNSPLHF.

The rearrangement joins TRBV4-2 to TRBJ2-3, with a weak D call TRBD2 (6 bases). This CDR3 region has 13 residues. Germline-derived CDR1 and CDR2 are LGHNA and YNFKEQ. The V end was cut by 6 bases, the J end by 2 bases, with 9 bases between. The CDR3: CASSRRDTDTQYF. The CDR3 nucleotides are TGTGCCAGCAGTCGGCGGGACACAGATACGCAGTATTTT.

Comment on this clone: An end of the junction differs from the germline gene, which may be a read error. V and J are TRBV10-3 and TRBJ2-1, with D possibly matching TRBD1 (5 bases). This CDR3 contains 12 residues. Germline CDR1 and CDR2: ENHRY and SYGVKD. For the CDR3, the DNA is TGTGCCATCAGTGACCCGACAGTCCCCCAGGTCTTC. Amino acids: CAISDPTVPQVF.

This clone was counted a few times. V is TRBV4-1 and J is TRBJ2-2; maybe TRBD2 (6 bases). CDR3 length: 15 residues. The germline gives CDR1 MGHRA, CDR2 YSYEKL. V gave up 6 bases and J gave up 2 bases, with 13 bases separating them. CDR3 coding DNA: TGCGCCAGCAGGCGCGGGACTGGAAACACCGGGGAGCTGTTTTTT. Translation: CASRRGTGNTGELFF.

The CDR3, as DNA: TGTGCCAGCAGCTTGAATAGCGCCGATGAGCAGTTCTTC. Translated, it gives CASSLNSADEQFF. V usage is TRBV5-6 and J usage is TRBJ2-1; maybe TRBD2 (5 bases). This CDR3 region has 13 residues. Trimming pared 1 base from V and 8 bases from J, leaving 10 bases between. The germline V gene has CDR1 SGHDT and CDR2 YYEEEE.

This clone was counted a single time. The chain has TRBV19 and TRBJ1-3; 7 bases are a match to TRBD1. Germline V gene data show CDR1 as LNHDA and CDR2 as SQIVND (reference sequence). CDR3 size: 16 residues. V was pared by 4 bases and J by 0 bases, with 6 bases of the junction left unmatched. The DNA of the CDR3 is TGTGCCAGTAGTAGGGGACAGTCCAGCTCTGGAAACACCATATATTTT. Protein product: CASSRGQSSSGNTIYF.

This clone was seen a single time. The J gene is TRBJ1-2, the V gene TRBV9, with 8 bases lining up with TRBD1. The length of the CDR3 is 15 residues. V trimming: 4 bases; J trimming: 4 bases; junction bases outside the gene matches: 9. Germline V CDR1 and CDR2: SGDLS, YYNGEE. The CDR3 sequence is CASSLYGTGGYGYTF. Written as DNA, the CDR3 is TGTGCCAGCAGCTTATACGGGACAGGCGGCTATGGCTACACCTTC.